Presented here are 10 T cell receptor beta chains from one specimen sequenced in a study of cytomegalovirus exposure and HLA in healthy donors. Researchers ran the PCR with 60 Vbeta and 13 Jbeta primers. Profiled with immunoSEQ multiplex PCR; TCRdb holds only in-frame clones, not every one. The sample consists of about 140,000 clones, roughly 88% of them appearing once. The sequencing input was PBMCs. These receptor sequences come from a woman between 40 and 50 years old in good health and CMV-seronegative.

The chain has TRBV10-3 and TRBJ1-2, with 9 bases matching TRBD1. Germline V CDR1 and CDR2: ENHRY, SYGVKD. V trimming: 6 bases; J trimming: 4 bases; junction bases outside the gene matches: 6. The CDR3 length is 14 residues. In nucleotides, the CDR3 is TGTGCCATCAGGGCGACAGGGGGTCGCTATGGCTACACCTTC. It specifies CAIRATGGRYGYTF.

This chain uses TRBV11-1 with TRBJ2-7; possible D gene TRBD1, 6 bases. Trimming took 0 bases from V and 4 from J, leaving 10 bases between them. Germline V gene lookup returns CDR1 SGHAT and CDR2 FQDESV (reference sequence). The CDR3 contains 14 residues. The DNA of the CDR3 is TGTGCCAGCAGCTTAGCGTTGGACAGATACGAGCAGTACTTC. This gives the protein CASSLALDRYEQYF.

The V and J genes are TRBV28 and TRBJ2-1; D remains ambiguous. V was shortened by 3 bases and J by 4 bases, with 10 bases between the two germline ends. This CDR3 contains 14 residues. Germline values: CDR1 MDHEN, CDR2 SYDVKM. CDR3 nucleotides: TGTGCCAGCAGTTTGGCGCGGAGATACAATGAGCAGTTCTTC. This codes for CASSLARRYNEQFF.

This chain links TRBV6-5 with TRBJ2-4; 9 bases align to TRBD1. The V gene's germline CDR1 is MNHEY and CDR2 SVGAGI. The CDR3 has 14 amino acids. J lost 8 bases, V lost 2 bases, and 4 bases had no gene match. The CDR3 coding sequence is TGTGCCAGCAGTTACCGGACAGGGGAGGACATTCAGTACTTC. Translated: CASSYRTGEDIQYF.

This clone is a singleton in its sample. The V and J genes are TRBV21-1 and TRBJ1-5. TRBV21-1 is a known pseudogene. The CDR3 consists of 14 residues. The CDR3 sequence is CASRGCAVARPQHF. As DNA, the CDR3 is TGTGCCAGCAGGGGTTGTGCGGTAGCGAGACCCCAGCATTTT.

V is TRBV10-1 and J is TRBJ2-5; 9 bases line up with TRBD2. This CDR3 has 14 residues. The junction had 3 bases not matched to a gene; V was cut back by 2 bases and J by 5 bases. CDR1 and CDR2 from the germline V gene are WNHNN and SYGVQD (reference sequence). CDR3 region: CASSEASGRETQYF. The CDR3 bases are TGCGCCAGCAGTGAGGCCAGCGGGAGGGAGACCCAGTACTTC.

V gene TRBV2 combines with J gene TRBJ2-7, with D perhaps matching TRBD1 (6 bases). The V gene lost 6 bases and the J gene lost 3 bases, with 12 bases spanning the gap. CDR1 is SNHLY and CDR2 is FYNNEI in the germline V gene. The CDR3 loop spans 13 amino acids. As DNA, the CDR3 is TGTGCCAGCAGAGTCCGGGACAACTACGAGCAGTACTTC. As protein: CASRVRDNYEQYF.

This clone has more than one count but fewer than ten. This chain uses TRBV25-1 with TRBJ2-5; 9 bases agree with TRBD1. V was clipped by 4 bases and J by 5 bases; unmatched bases: 11. CDR3 size: 16 residues. Germline CDR1 MGHDK, CDR2 SYGVNS. The CDR3 coding sequence is TGTGCCAGCAGTGGACCACCGGACAGGGGTGGGGAGACCCAGTACTTC. This codes for CASSGPPDRGGETQYF.

The sample holds one count of this clone. The CDR3 reads CSGHRGETQYF. In nucleotides, the CDR3 is TGCAGTGGACACCGGGGGGAGACCCAGTACTTC. The chain couples TRBV20-1 to TRBJ2-5, with D perhaps TRBD2 (6 bases). The length of the CDR3 is 11 residues. Trimming took 7 bases from V and 5 from J, leaving 11 bases between them. The germline CDR1 and CDR2 sequences are DFQATT and SNEGSKA (reference sequence).

The rearrangement joins TRBV5-1 to TRBJ1-2; D is perhaps TRBD1 (5 bases). The CDR3 loop spans 14 amino acids. In germline, CDR1 is SGHRS, CDR2 YFSETQ. With 4 bases removed from V and 4 bases from J, the gap between germline ends came to 14 bases. DNA for the CDR3: TGCGCCAGCAGCACCTCCAGGGAGGGCTATGGCTACACCTTC. The encoded protein is CASSTSREGYGYTF.